The T cell receptor beta chain described here comes from a study of OX40 agonist ivuxolimab in advanced cancers. Study context: Three patients got partial responses; one had hepatocellular carcinoma and two had cutaneous melanoma.

There are 20 residues in the CDR3. V lost 7 bases and J lost 0; bases outside the gene matches: 23. Germline CDR1 is LGHNT and CDR2 is FRNRAP. Profiled with immunoSEQ multiplex PCR; TCRdb holds only in-frame clones, not every one. The data contain about 86,000 clones, roughly nine tenths of them seen just once; the ten biggest clones take up around 8.7%. Blood specimens came from baseline, cycle 4 day 1, and cycle 7 day 1. The chain joins TRBV12-5 to TRBJ2-7; TRBD1 matches at 8 bases. The input for sequencing was CD4+ or CD8+ T cells sorted from blood, taken in a trial of the OX40 agonist ivuxolimab. The sequence derives from an adult with an advanced solid tumor such as melanoma, head and neck, liver or kidney cancer. In nucleotides, the CDR3 is TGTGCTAGTGCTAAATCGGGCAGACAGGGGTACGGCGGACACTCCTACGAGCAGTACTTC. This encodes CASAKSGRQGYGGHSYEQYF.